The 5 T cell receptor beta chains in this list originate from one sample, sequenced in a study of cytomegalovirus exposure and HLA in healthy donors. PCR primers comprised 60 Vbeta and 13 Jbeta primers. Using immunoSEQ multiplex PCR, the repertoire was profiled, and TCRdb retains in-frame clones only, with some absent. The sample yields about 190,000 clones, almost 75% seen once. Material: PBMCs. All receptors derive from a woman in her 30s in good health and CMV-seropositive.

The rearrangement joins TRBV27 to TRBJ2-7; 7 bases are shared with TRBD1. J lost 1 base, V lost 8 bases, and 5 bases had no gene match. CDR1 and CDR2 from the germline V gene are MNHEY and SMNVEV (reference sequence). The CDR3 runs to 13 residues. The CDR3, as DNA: TGTGCCAGCGGACCGGACAGGTCCTACGAGCAGTACTTC. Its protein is CASGPDRSYEQYF.

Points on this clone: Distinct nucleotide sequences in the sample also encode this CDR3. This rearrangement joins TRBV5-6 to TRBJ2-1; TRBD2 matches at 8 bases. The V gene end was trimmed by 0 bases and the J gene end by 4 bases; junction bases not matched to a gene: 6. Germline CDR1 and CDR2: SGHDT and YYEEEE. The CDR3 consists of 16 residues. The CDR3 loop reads CASSLDSGRIYNEQFF. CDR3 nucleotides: TGTGCCAGCAGCTTGGACAGCGGGAGAATTTACAATGAGCAGTTCTTC.

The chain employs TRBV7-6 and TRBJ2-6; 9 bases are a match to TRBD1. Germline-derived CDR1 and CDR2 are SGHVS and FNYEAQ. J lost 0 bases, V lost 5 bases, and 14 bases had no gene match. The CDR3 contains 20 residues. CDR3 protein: CASSLSGAGQGSSGANVLTF. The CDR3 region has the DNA TGTGCCAGCAGCCTTTCTGGGGCGGGACAGGGAAGCTCTGGGGCCAACGTCCTGACTTTC.

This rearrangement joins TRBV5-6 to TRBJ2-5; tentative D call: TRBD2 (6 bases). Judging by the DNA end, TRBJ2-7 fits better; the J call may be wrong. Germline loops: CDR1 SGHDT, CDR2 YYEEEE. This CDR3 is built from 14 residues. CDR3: CASSLGEATYEQYF. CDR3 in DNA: TGTGCCAGCAGCTTGGGGGAGGCGACCTACGAGCAGTACTTC.

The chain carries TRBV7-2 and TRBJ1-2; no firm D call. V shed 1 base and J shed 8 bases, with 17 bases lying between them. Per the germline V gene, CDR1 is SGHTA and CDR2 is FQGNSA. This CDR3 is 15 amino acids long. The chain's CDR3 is CASSLGGGSSYGYTF. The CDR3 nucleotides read TGTGCCAGCAGCTTAGGAGGAGGGAGCAGCTACGGCTACACCTTC.